The sequence of this T cell receptor (beta chain) was determined in a study of technical replicates of blood from several donors. The data were produced by immunoSEQ multiplex PCR, yet TCRdb's version contains in-frame clones alone and is incomplete. Of around 65,000 clones listed, 88% are singletons. V was pared by 4 bases and J by 2 bases, with 4 bases of the junction left unmatched. The CDR3 is 15 residues long. Germline V gives CDR1 MNHEY, CDR2 SVGAGI. V gene TRBV6-5 combines with J gene TRBJ1-2; 10 bases map to TRBD1. The sequence derives from a human donor in good health. Some clones in this sample may be carry-over from other donors' samples. Sequencing was performed on PBMCs. The CDR3 DNA follows: TGTGCCAGCAGTTTGCGGACAGGGGGAAACTATGGCTACACCTTC. This sequence encodes CASSLRTGGNYGYTF.